These T cell receptor beta chains were read from a single sample in a study of post-analysis software for immune sequencing data. From the PCR reads, TCRdb called clonotypes with MiXCR, one entry per CDR3 protein. This sample yields about 200,000 distinct CDR3 sequences, of which around 30% are seen a single time; about 3.7% belongs to the top ten. Source material: blood. The receptor source for this set is a girl aged 2 to 17 with multiple sclerosis. CDR3s include the opening cysteine and the closing phenylalanine or tryptophan. A D gene is named only where the DNA matches it firmly. The size of a clone is reported for some rows only, either as once, few or many, or as a class for expanded clones.

j_call clone_size v_call d_call cdr3_aa cdr3_nt
TRBJ2-1 - TRBV7-9 TRBD2 CASALGGLAASPGGKQFF TGTGCCAGCGCCTTAGGGGGACTAGCGGCTTCCCCGGGGGGTAAGCAGTTCTTC
TRBJ1-1 many TRBV6-6 TRBD1 CASSSTGWDTEAFF TGTGCCAGCAGTTCGACAGGGTGGGACACTGAAGCTTTCTTT
TRBJ2-1 few TRBV20-1 TRBD2 CSAWSGSSYNEQFF TGCAGTGCCTGGAGCGGGAGCTCCTACAATGAGCAGTTCTTC
TRBJ2-5 many TRBV5-1 - CASSLGRLQETQYF TGCGCCAGCAGCTTGGGCCGGCTACAAGAGACCCAGTACTTC
TRBJ1-6 few TRBV3-1 - CASSPRRGGTPYNSPLHF TGTGCCAGCAGCCCCCGAAGGGGGGGGACCCCCTATAATTCACCCCTCCACTTT
TRBJ1-5 - TRBV20-1 - CSAAGGAHNQPQHF TGCAGTGCTGCTGGGGGGGCCCACAATCAGCCCCAGCATTTT
TRBJ1-1 few TRBV29-1 - CSVGGRVNTEAFF TGCAGCGTTGGGGGACGGGTGAACACTGAAGCTTTCTTT
TRBJ2-1 many TRBV3-1 - CASSNRVEFEQFF TGTGCCAGCAGCAACAGGGTAGAGTTTGAGCAGTTCTTC
TRBJ2-7 - TRBV2 - CASSFDGGYEQYF TGTGCCAGCTCGTTTGATGGGGGGTACGAGCAGTACTTC
TRBJ1-4 few TRBV11-2 - CASSLFREPLFF TGTGCCAGCAGCTTATTCCGGGAACCTCTGTTTTTT
TRBJ2-1 - TRBV7-9 TRBD2 CASTLGGLAASPGGKQFF TGTGCCAGCACCTTAGGGGGACTAGCGGCTTCCCCGGGGGGTAAGCAGTTCTTC
TRBJ2-1 many TRBV29-1 - CSVEDWTTMEQFF TGCAGCGTTGAAGACTGGACTACCATGGAGCAGTTCTTC
TRBJ2-7 few TRBV29-1 - CSVTRSGEQYF TGCAGCGTCACCCGTTCGGGGGAGCAGTACTTC
TRBJ2-7 many TRBV7-8 - CASSPGRISYEQYF TGTGCCAGCAGCCCGGGGCGGATCTCCTACGAGCAGTACTTC
TRBJ2-5 many TRBV29-1 - CSVDRGQETQYF TGCAGCGTTGACAGGGGTCAAGAGACCCAGTACTTC
TRBJ2-1 few TRBV29-1 - CSVRRRGVDNEQFF TGCAGCGTTCGCCGCAGGGGAGTCGACAATGAGCAGTTCTTC
TRBJ2-7 many TRBV27 - CASSLAGARMYEQYF TGTGCCAGCAGTTTAGCGGGGGCGCGAATGTACGAGCAGTACTTC